This T cell receptor beta chain was documented in a study of T cell changes during pregnancy in multiple sclerosis. Germline V gene data show CDR1 as SNHLY and CDR2 as FYNNEI. This CDR3 is 12 amino acids long. Trimming shortened V by 8 bases and J by 5 bases, and 13 bases separated the two germline ends. TCRdb's table, derived via immunoSEQ multiplex PCR, lists solely in-frame clones and lacks some. The sample shows 35,000 or so clones, 93% of them seen only once. The sequencing here drew on CD4+ T cells from peripheral blood mononuclear cells, taken in the first trimester of pregnancy. The clonotype originates from a female donor with multiple sclerosis, enrolled in a pregnancy study. The chain employs TRBV2 and TRBJ2-7, with D perhaps matching TRBD2 (5 bases). CDR3 in amino acids: CASDRGIDEQYF. The CDR3 nucleotides are TGTGCCAGCGACCGGGGAATCGACGAGCAGTACTTC.